In its sample, the clone carrying this T cell receptor beta chain was seen once. Its target is unknown. Regarding donors, all were healthy bone marrow donors. Although they were nominally healthy when sampled, donors likely had unrecorded immune exposures. The source of the sample is a study of cytomegalovirus exposure and HLA in healthy donors. At the level of the study: Earlier results showed roughly 120 million unique TCR beta sequences derived from some 180 million T cells.

The CDR3 runs 13 residues. The V gene lost 2 bases and the J gene lost 7 bases, with 11 bases spanning the gap. The V gene's germline CDR1 is MDHEN and CDR2 SYDVKM. The PCR used 60 Vbeta and 13 Jbeta primers. TCRdb's copy holds only in-frame clones and misses some; the assay was immunoSEQ multiplex PCR. The sample includes roughly 130,000 clones, about 80% seen only once; the top ten take 5% to 6%. Study-wide results and limits: Listed as cytomegalovirus-associated were around 160 TCR beta chains.

What was sequenced was PBMCs. This TCR was sampled from a man aged 25 to 40 in good health and CMV-seronegative. This chain joins TRBV28 and TRBJ1-2; no clear D gene. CDR3 sequence: CASSLMQVPGYTF. CDR3 sequence (DNA): TGTGCCAGCAGTTTAATGCAGGTCCCTGGCTACACCTTC.